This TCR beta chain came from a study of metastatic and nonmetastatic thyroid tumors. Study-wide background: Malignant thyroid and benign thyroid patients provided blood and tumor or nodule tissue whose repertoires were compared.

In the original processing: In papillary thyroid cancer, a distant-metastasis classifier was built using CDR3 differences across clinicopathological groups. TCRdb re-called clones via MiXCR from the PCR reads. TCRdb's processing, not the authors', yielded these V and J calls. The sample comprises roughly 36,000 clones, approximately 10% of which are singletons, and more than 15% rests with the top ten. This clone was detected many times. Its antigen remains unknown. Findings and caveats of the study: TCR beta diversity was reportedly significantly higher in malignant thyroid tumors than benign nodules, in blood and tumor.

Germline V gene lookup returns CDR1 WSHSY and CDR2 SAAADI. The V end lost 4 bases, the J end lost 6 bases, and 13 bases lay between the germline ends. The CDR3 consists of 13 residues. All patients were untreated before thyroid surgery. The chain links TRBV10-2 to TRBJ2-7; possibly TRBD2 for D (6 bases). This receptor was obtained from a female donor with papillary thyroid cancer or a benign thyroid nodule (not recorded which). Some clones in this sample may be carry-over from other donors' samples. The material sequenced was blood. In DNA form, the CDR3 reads TGCGCCAGCAGTGGCGCCCCCGGGGGCGAGCAGTACTTC. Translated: CASSGAPGGEQYF.